The 22 T cell receptor beta chains below all came from one sample that was sequenced in a study of type 1 regulatory T cells. TCRdb re-called the reads with MiXCR, one entry per CDR3 protein. The sample comprises more than 50,000 distinct CDR3 sequences, around 62% of which are singletons, and 1.5% to 2% rests with the top ten. Their cognate antigens are unknown. What was sequenced was cultured non-Tr1 T cells, either the whole culture or a sorted T cell fraction (not recorded which). All receptors derive from a human donor in good health.

The rearrangement links TRBV5-5 to TRBJ1-1; unclear D gene. The CDR3 has 15 residues. The ends were cut back, 0 bases at V and 0 bases at J, with 9 bases in the middle. From germline, CDR1 is SGHKS and CDR2 YYEKEE (reference sequence). DNA of the CDR3: TGTGCCAGCAGCTTGGAAGGGATGGTGAACACTGAAGCTTTCTTT. Amino acids: CASSLEGMVNTEAFF. Full variable domain (rest looked up from reference TRBV5-5 and TRBJ1-1): DAGVTQSPTHLIKTRGQQVTLRCSPISGHKSVSWYQQVLGQGPQFIFQYYEKEERGRGNFPDRFSARQFPNYSSELNVNALLLGDSALYLCASSLEGMVNTEAFFGQGTRLTVV.

The chain joins TRBV7-2 to TRBJ2-7; TRBD2 aligns across 8 bases. Germline loops: CDR1 SGHTA, CDR2 FQGNSA. The CDR3 runs 15 residues. With 5 bases clipped from V and 6 bases from J, the junction kept 12 bases outside the gene matches. This chain's CDR3 is CASSVQLGLAGEQYF. CDR3 DNA sequence: TGTGCCAGCAGCGTTCAATTGGGGCTAGCGGGCGAGCAGTACTTC.

The chain is built from TRBV5-1 and TRBJ2-4; no clear D. Germline V gene lookup returns CDR1 SGHRS and CDR2 YFSETQ. Trimming removed 0 bases at V and 11 bases at J, with 15 bases between. This CDR3 comprises 14 residues. The CDR3 region has the DNA TGCGCCAGCAGCTTGGAGGAAGGGCGAGACGTTCAGTACTTC. This gives the protein CASSLEEGRDVQYF.

This rearrangement joins TRBV12-3 or TRBV12-4 to TRBJ2-5, with D unclear. The CDR3 sequence is 13 residues long. V was trimmed by 4 bases and J by 1 base, leaving 7 bases between them. The CDR3 spells CASSYGSQETQYF. DNA for the CDR3: TGTGCCAGCAGTTACGGCTCCCAAGAGACCCAGTACTTC.

This clonotype was recorded a few times. The chain links TRBV6-2 or TRBV6-3 to TRBJ2-6; D remains ambiguous. V was trimmed by 2 bases and J by 3 bases, leaving 11 bases between them. This CDR3 is built from 16 residues. Germline CDR1 and CDR2: MNHEY and SVGEGT. CDR3 sequence: CASSYPRRVGANVLTF. The CDR3 DNA is TGTGCCAGCAGTTACCCCCGACGGGTTGGGGCCAACGTCCTGACTTTC.

Comment on this clonotype: The junction departs from germline at one end; a sequencing error may be responsible. This chain uses TRBV5-1 with TRBJ2-3, with 7 bases lining up with TRBD2. Germline CDR1 and CDR2: SGHRS and YFSETQ. This CDR3 is 15 amino acids long. The CDR3 spells CASSLVGGSIDTQYF. CDR3 DNA: TGCGCCAGCAGCTTGGTTGGCGGGAGCATAGATACGCAGTATTTT.

There are a few counts of this clonotype. This rearrangement joins TRBV20-1 to TRBJ2-7; a possible D gene is TRBD2 (6 bases). The CDR3 loop spans 15 amino acids. The V and J ends lost 6 bases and 7 bases respectively, with 25 bases between them. Per germline, CDR1 DFQATT and CDR2 SNEGSKA (reference sequence). This CDR3 reads CSAPAQASTRGEQYF. The DNA of the CDR3 is TGCAGTGCCCCAGCCCAGGCGTCTACCCGGGGGGAGCAGTACTTC.

This clonotype appeared a single time. The chain employs TRBV9 and TRBJ2-3, with TRBD2 identical over 10 bases. Trimming took 3 bases from V and 4 from J; bases not matched to a gene: 5. CDR1 and CDR2 (germline): SGDLS, YYNGEE. The CDR3 is 15 amino acids. The CDR3 sequence: CASSALAGVADTQYF. The CDR3 DNA sequence: TGTGCCAGCAGCGCCCTAGCGGGGGTAGCAGATACGCAGTATTTT.

The chain links TRBV12-5 to TRBJ1-1; perhaps TRBD1 as D (6 bases). The CDR3 sequence is 16 residues long. Germline V gene data show CDR1 as LGHNT and CDR2 as FRNRAP. Trimming shortened V by 2 bases and J by 4 bases, and 17 bases separated the two germline ends. CDR3 amino acids: CASGLMQGKLATEAFF. CDR3 in DNA: TGTGCTAGTGGTTTGATGCAGGGGAAGTTAGCCACTGAAGCTTTCTTT.

This chain links TRBV11-2 with TRBJ1-5; TRBD1 matches 9 bases. The CDR3 has 14 residues. Germline CDR1 SGHAT, CDR2 FQNNGV. With 5 bases clipped from V and 3 bases from J, the junction kept 2 bases outside the gene matches. Here the CDR3 DNA reads TGTGCCAGCAGCCGGGACAGGGCCAATCAGCCCCAGCATTTT. Its protein product is CASSRDRANQPQHF.

This chain connects TRBV7-9 to TRBJ1-4; perhaps TRBD1 as D (5 bases). This CDR3 region has 16 residues. Deletions cut 0 bases from V and 7 bases from J, with 15 bases between. Germline values: CDR1 SEHNR, CDR2 FQNEAQ (reference sequence). CDR3: CASSLALQGSSEKLFF. The CDR3, as DNA: TGTGCCAGCAGCTTAGCGCTCCAGGGCTCCAGTGAAAAACTGTTTTTT.

This clonotype was recorded a few times. CDR3 protein: CASNQGEKTQYF. The CDR3 nucleotides read TGTGCCAGCAACCAGGGAGAAAAGACCCAGTACTTC. The chain uses TRBV28 and TRBJ2-5; D tentatively fits TRBD1 or TRBD2 (5 bases each). The CDR3 covers 12 residues. The germline V gene has CDR1 MDHEN and CDR2 SYDVKM. The V end lost 7 bases, the J end lost 6 bases, and 12 bases lay between the germline ends.

This clonotype was seen more than once but under ten times. The CDR3 loop is CASSQAPPSGGPIIYEQFF. The CDR3 nucleotides are TGCGCCAGCAGCCAAGCCCCACCATCAGGGGGCCCCATAATATACGAGCAGTTCTTC. The chain has TRBV4-3 and TRBJ2-1; 8 nucleotides line up with TRBD1. V lost 1 base, J lost 10 bases, and 21 bases stayed unmatched. The CDR3 consists of 19 residues. The germline gives CDR1 LGHNA, CDR2 YSLEER.

This clonotype was seen more than once but under ten times. The rearrangement links TRBV7-8 to TRBJ1-1; unclear D gene. The CDR3 is 13 amino acids. V was cut by 1 base and J by 0 bases, with 3 bases left in between. Germline lookup yields CDR1 SGHVS and CDR2 FQNEAQ. The CDR3 bases are TGTGCCAGCAGCTTAGGGATGAACACTGAAGCTTTCTTT. Protein sequence: CASSLGMNTEAFF.

The chain carries TRBV28 and TRBJ2-2, with D perhaps being TRBD1 or TRBD2 (5 bases each). The CDR3 is 16 residues long. Germline values: CDR1 MDHEN, CDR2 SYDVKM. Between the trimmed V and J ends, which lost 4 bases and 3 bases, there was a span of 15 bases. The CDR3 DNA is TGTGCCAGCAGTTCAATAAAAGGGACCTACACCGGGGAGCTGTTTTTT. Amino acids: CASSSIKGTYTGELFF.

This rearrangement joins TRBV20-1 to TRBJ2-5; no reliable D call. CDR1 and CDR2 from the germline V gene are DFQATT and SNEGSKA (reference sequence). V lost 3 bases and J lost 0, with 11 bases in between. The CDR3 spans 14 residues. For the CDR3, the DNA is TGCAGTGCTAGCTGGCGGCTTAACCAAGAGACCCAGTACTTC. It translates to CSASWRLNQETQYF.

The V call is TRBV24-1, the J call TRBJ2-7, with D possibly being TRBD2 (6 bases). The CDR3 extends over 12 amino acids. The V and J ends lost 3 bases and 6 bases respectively, with 8 bases between them. Germline V gives CDR1 KGHDR, CDR2 SFDVKD. Here the CDR3 reads CATSDQGGEQYF. CDR3 in DNA: TGTGCCACCAGTGATCAGGGAGGCGAGCAGTACTTC.

CDR3 nucleotides: TGTGCCAGTATTCCCTGGTCAGGCTACGACTATGGCTACACCTTC. Amino acids: CASIPWSGYDYGYTF. The V call is TRBV19, the J call TRBJ1-2; D is uncertain. V was shortened by 7 bases and J by 3 bases, with 18 bases between the two germline ends. This CDR3 comprises 15 residues. Germline assignment: CDR1 LNHDA and CDR2 SQIVND (reference sequence).

The chain combines TRBV20-1 with TRBJ1-5; possibly TRBD1 for D (5 bases). Germline lookup yields CDR1 DFQATT and CDR2 SNEGSKA (reference sequence). The V end was cut by 4 bases, the J end by 3 bases, with 16 bases between. This CDR3 comprises 15 residues. CDR3 residues: CSAMAVRTYNQPQHF. The CDR3 DNA is TGCAGTGCTATGGCGGTGAGGACATACAATCAGCCCCAGCATTTT.

The chain carries TRBV6-2 or TRBV6-3 and TRBJ1-1, with TRBD1 as a possible D gene (5 bases). Germline V gene data show CDR1 as MNHEY and CDR2 as SVGEGT. V lost 6 bases, J lost 11 bases, and 13 bases lay in between. The CDR3 has 11 amino acids. DNA for the CDR3: TGTGCCAGCAGGACGGGGGGTCGGGCTTTCTTT. This translates into CASRTGGRAFF.

This chain uses TRBV20-1 with TRBJ2-1; TRBD1 matches 10 bases. The CDR3 consists of 16 residues. Germline V gene lookup returns CDR1 DFQATT and CDR2 SNEGSKA (reference sequence). The trim removed 2 bases at V and 4 bases at J, leaving 8 bases unmatched. The CDR3 coding sequence is TGCAGTGCTAGAAAAGCGACGGGACAGGGGTACAATGAGCAGTTCTTC. This codes for CSARKATGQGYNEQFF.

This clonotype was seen a single time. The chain links TRBV20-1 to TRBJ2-6; D ambiguous. Germline loops: CDR1 DFQATT, CDR2 SNEGSKA (reference sequence). V shed 0 bases and J shed 1 base, with 4 bases lying between them. CDR3 length: 14 amino acids. CDR3 amino acids: CSAREGSGANVLTF. The CDR3 nucleotides are TGCAGTGCTAGAGAGGGTTCTGGGGCCAACGTCCTGACTTTC.